This T cell receptor beta chain was captured by sequencing in a study of blood T cell repertoires in COVID-19. Study overall: Specimens from acute and convalescent COVID-19 originated in the United States, Italy and Spain. Nucleic acid was either cDNA or gDNA, and it came from T cells, B-cell-depleted T cells, or PBMCs.

The V gene end was trimmed by 8 bases and the J gene end by 4 bases; junction bases not matched to a gene: 9. Germline V gives CDR1 MDHEN, CDR2 SYDVKM. The CDR3 extends over 15 amino acids. Per the original data handling: Reference gene primer amplification gave nucleated cell count estimates. Libraries were prepared by immunoSEQ multiplex PCR; TCRdb keeps only in-frame clonotypes and omits some of them. Clone size and V and J calls were adopted from that table, with D and trimming inferred from the DNA. The top ten clones hold roughly 3% of a sample with about 220,000 clones, 80% to 85% of them seen once.

This receptor was obtained from a woman in her 30s who had recovered from COVID-19. The source material was peripheral blood. This rearrangement joins TRBV28 to TRBJ2-1, with 9 bases matching TRBD1. In DNA form, the CDR3 reads TGTGCCAGCCTTCCCGGGACAGGGAGATACAATGAGCAGTTCTTC. Translated: CASLPGTGRYNEQFF.